The clone carrying this TCR beta chain has only one observation. These data come from a study of blood T cell repertoires in COVID-19. Per the germline V gene, CDR1 is MNHEY and CDR2 is SVGAGI. The ends lost 6 bases at V and 10 bases at J; junction bases unmatched: 16. This CDR3 comprises 15 residues. TCRdb keeps only in-frame clones here, not all; method: immunoSEQ multiplex PCR. The data contain roughly 500,000 clones, 70% to 90% of them singletons. Sequencing was done on a sample of PBMCs or T cells enriched from blood (not recorded which). This sequence joins TRBV6-5 and TRBJ1-1; 8 positions match TRBD1. The sequence derives from a woman aged 40-49 years who had recovered from COVID-19. CDR3 nucleotides: TGTGCCAGCAGCTCCGGACAGGGATTGATTTTGCGAGCTTTCTTT. Protein product: CASSSGQGLILRAFF.